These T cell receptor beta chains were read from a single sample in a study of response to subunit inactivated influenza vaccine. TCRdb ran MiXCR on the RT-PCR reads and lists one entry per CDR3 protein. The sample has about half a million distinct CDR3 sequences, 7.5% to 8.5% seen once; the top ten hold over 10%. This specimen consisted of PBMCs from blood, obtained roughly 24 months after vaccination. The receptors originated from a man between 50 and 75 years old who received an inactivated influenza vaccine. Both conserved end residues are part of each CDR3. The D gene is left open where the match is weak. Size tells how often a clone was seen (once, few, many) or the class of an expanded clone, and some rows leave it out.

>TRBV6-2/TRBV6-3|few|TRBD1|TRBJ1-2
CASSTDRRHYGYTF
TGTGCCAGCAGCACGGACAGGAGACACTATGGCTACACCTTC
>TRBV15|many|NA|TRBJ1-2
CATSRDRIYGYTF
TGTGCCACCAGCAGAGATCGTATCTATGGCTACACCTTC
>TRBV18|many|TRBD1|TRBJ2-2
CASSTDRGQNTGELFF
TGTGCCAGCTCAACGGACAGGGGGCAGAACACCGGGGAGCTGTTTTTT
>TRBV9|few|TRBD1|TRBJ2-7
CASSVATGQYHEQYF
TGTGCCAGCAGCGTAGCTACGGGACAGTACCACGAGCAGTACTTC
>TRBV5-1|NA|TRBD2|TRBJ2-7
CASSPTSGRVYEQYF
TGCGCCAGCAGTCCTACTAGCGGGAGGGTCTACGAGCAGTACTTC
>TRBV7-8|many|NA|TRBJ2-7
CASSLHFVRSNEQYF
TGTGCCAGCAGCTTACACTTTGTTCGGTCCAACGAGCAGTACTTC
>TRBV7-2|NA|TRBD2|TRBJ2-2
CASSAGLAVGELFF
TGTGCCAGCAGCGCGGGACTAGCTGTCGGGGAGCTGTTTTTT
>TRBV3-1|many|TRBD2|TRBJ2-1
CASSQERSGSGRLNEQFF
TGTGCCAGCAGCCAAGAACGGAGTGGTAGCGGGAGACTAAATGAGCAGTTCTTC
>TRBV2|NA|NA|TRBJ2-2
CASRGRVVSTGELFF
TGTGCCAGCAGAGGCCGGGTCGTCAGCACCGGGGAGCTGTTTTTT
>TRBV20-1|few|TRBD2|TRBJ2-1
CSARDRSGRTGYNEQFF
TGCAGTGCTAGAGATCGTAGCGGGAGAACTGGTTACAATGAGCAGTTCTTC
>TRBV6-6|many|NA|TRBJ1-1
CASSYLQQNTEAFF
TGTGCCAGCAGTTACTTACAGCAGAACACTGAAGCTTTCTTT
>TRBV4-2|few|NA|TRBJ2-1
CASSQGDSEQFF
TGTGCCAGCAGCCAAGGTGACTCGGAGCAGTTCTTC
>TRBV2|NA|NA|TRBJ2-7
CASSGQRSSYEQYF
TGTGCCAGCAGTGGCCAGCGGAGCTCCTACGAGCAGTACTTC
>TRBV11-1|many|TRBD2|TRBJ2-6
CASSPVGTILLYGANVLTF
TGTGCCAGCAGCCCCGTCGGGACTATCCTCTTATATGGGGCCAACGTCCTGACTTTC
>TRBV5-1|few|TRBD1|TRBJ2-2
CASSSAGGEAAGELFF
TGCGCCAGCAGCTCCGCAGGGGGCGAAGCGGCCGGGGAGCTGTTTTTT
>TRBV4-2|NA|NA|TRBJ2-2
CASSQRDGNTGELFF
TGTGCCAGCAGCCAAAGGGACGGGAACACCGGGGAGCTGTTTTTT
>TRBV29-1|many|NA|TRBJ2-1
CSAASDEQFF
TGCAGCGCCGCCAGTGATGAGCAGTTCTTC
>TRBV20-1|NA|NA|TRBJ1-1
CSARVIGEAFF
TGCAGTGCTAGAGTTATAGGAGAAGCTTTCTTT
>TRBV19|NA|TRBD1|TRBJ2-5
CASSGLGTGTSQETQYF
TGTGCCAGTAGTGGACTCGGGACAGGGACCTCCCAAGAGACCCAGTACTTC
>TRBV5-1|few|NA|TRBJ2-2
CASSLQDPWTGELFF
TGCGCCAGCAGCTTACAGGATCCGTGGACCGGGGAGCTGTTTTTT
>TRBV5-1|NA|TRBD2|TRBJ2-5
CASSLQGLAQETQYF
TGCGCCAGCAGCTTGCAGGGACTAGCACAAGAGACCCAGTACTTC
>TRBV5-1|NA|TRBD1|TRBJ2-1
CASGTALVGLNEQFF
TGCGCCAGCGGGACAGCACTCGTAGGTCTTAATGAGCAGTTCTTC
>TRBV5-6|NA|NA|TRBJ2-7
CASTSGPGFYEQYF
TGTGCCAGCACCTCTGGGCCGGGATTCTACGAGCAGTACTTC
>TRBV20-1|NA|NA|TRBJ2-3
CSPALGADTQYF
TGCAGTCCAGCACTAGGCGCAGATACGCAGTATTTT
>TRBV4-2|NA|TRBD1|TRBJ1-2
CASSHPITTGSDGYTF
TGTGCCAGCAGCCATCCCATTACGACAGGGTCGGATGGCTACACCTTC
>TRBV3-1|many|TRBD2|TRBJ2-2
CASSDPGLANTGELFF
TGTGCCAGCAGCGATCCGGGACTAGCGAACACCGGGGAGCTGTTTTTT
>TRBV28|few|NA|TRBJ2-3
CASSFPLGMGTDTQYF
TGTGCCAGCAGTTTCCCCCTGGGTATGGGGACAGATACGCAGTATTTT
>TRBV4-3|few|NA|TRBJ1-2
CASSQRSAGFGYTF
TGCGCCAGCAGCCAGAGGTCGGCGGGATTCGGCTACACCTTC
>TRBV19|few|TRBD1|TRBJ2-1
CASRLGQGQSNEQFF
TGTGCCAGTAGACTAGGACAGGGTCAGAGCAATGAGCAGTTCTTC
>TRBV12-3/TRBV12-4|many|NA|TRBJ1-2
CASSSGTSGYTF
TGTGCCAGCAGTTCGGGGACGAGTGGCTACACCTTC
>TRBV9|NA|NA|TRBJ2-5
CASSKGGRGGETQYF
TGTGCCAGCAGCAAAGGGGGCAGGGGAGGAGAGACCCAGTACTTC
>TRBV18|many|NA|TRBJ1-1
CASSADRNTEAFF
TGTGCCAGCTCCGCGGACAGGAACACTGAAGCTTTCTTT
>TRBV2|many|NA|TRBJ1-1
CASSEAGVRAFF
TGTGCCAGCAGTGAAGCAGGGGTACGAGCTTTCTTT
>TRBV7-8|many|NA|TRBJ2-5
CASSPSRAQETQYF
TGTGCCAGCAGCCCCTCGAGGGCCCAAGAGACCCAGTACTTC
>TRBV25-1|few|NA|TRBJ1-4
CASSGMDEKLFF
TGTGCCAGCAGCGGCATGGATGAAAAACTGTTTTTT
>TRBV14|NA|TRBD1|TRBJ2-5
CASSPIDRGQETQYF
TGTGCCAGCAGCCCTATCGACAGGGGCCAAGAGACCCAGTACTTC
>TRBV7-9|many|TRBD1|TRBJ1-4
CASSPGTGWEKLFF
TGTGCCAGCAGCCCCGGGACAGGTTGGGAAAAACTGTTTTTT
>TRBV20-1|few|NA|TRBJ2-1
CSAVAGSTVSYNEQFF
TGCAGTGCGGTGGCGGGCAGTACTGTCTCCTACAATGAGCAGTTCTTC
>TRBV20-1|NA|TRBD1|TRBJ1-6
CSATTTGWNNSPLHF
TGCAGTGCAACCACGACAGGGTGGAATAATTCACCCCTCCACTTT
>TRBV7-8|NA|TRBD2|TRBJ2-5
CASRGLAGGRIETQYF
TGTGCCAGCAGAGGACTAGCGGGGGGGCGAATAGAGACCCAGTACTTC
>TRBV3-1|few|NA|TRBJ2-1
CASSQMSSALNEQFF
TGTGCCAGCAGCCAGATGTCTAGCGCCCTCAATGAGCAGTTCTTC
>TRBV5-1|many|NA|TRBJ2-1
CASSGGTDSYNEQFF
TGCGCCAGCAGCGGCGGGACAGACTCCTACAATGAGCAGTTCTTC
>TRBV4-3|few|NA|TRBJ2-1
CASSPGAWNEQFF
TGCGCCAGCAGTCCGGGCGCCTGGAATGAGCAGTTCTTC
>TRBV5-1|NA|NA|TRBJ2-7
CASSLRGTRRTEQYF
TGCGCCAGCAGCTTGAGGGGCACGCGTAGGACCGAGCAGTACTTC
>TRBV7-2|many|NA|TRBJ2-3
CASSYTATDTQYF
TGTGCCAGCAGCTACACTGCAACAGATACGCAGTATTTT
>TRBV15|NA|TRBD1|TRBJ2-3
CATSPGTDTDTQYF
TGTGCCACCAGCCCTGGGACAGACACAGATACGCAGTATTTT
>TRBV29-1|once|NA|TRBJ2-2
CSVPIGYTGELFF
TGCAGCGTCCCCATCGGGTACACCGGGGAGCTGTTTTTT
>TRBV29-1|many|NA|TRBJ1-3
CSVEDSGGNTIYF
TGCAGCGTTGAAGATTCTGGGGGAAACACCATATATTTT
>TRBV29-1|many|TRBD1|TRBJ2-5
CSVGGQGQETQYF
TGCAGCGTTGGAGGACAGGGGCAAGAGACCCAGTACTTC
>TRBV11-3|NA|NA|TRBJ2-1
CASSPGRGAYNEQFF
TGTGCCAGCAGCCCAGGGAGGGGGGCTTACAATGAGCAGTTCTTC
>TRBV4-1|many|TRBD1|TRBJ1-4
CASSHLQGANEKLFF
TGCGCCAGCAGCCACCTACAGGGGGCTAATGAAAAACTGTTTTTT
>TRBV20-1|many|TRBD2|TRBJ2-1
CSAARGTNYNEQFF
TGCAGTGCTGCAAGAGGGACTAACTACAATGAGCAGTTCTTC
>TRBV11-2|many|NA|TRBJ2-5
CASSSIYNKQETQYF
TGTGCCAGCAGCTCGATCTATAACAAACAAGAGACCCAGTACTTC